One sample yielded the 14 T cell receptor beta chains listed below, sequenced in a study of T-cell memory formation after mild COVID-19. TCRdb reprocessed the 5' RACE reads via MiXCR and lists one record per CDR3 protein. The sample has approximately 560,000 distinct CDR3 sequences, 17% seen once. Sequenced sample: PBMCs or a T cell subset sorted from them (not recorded which). The receptors here all came from an adult woman who had mild COVID-19 (a few samples of this study predate the infection). Cell type and time point are not known.

This chain joins TRBV5-1 and TRBJ2-1, with 7 bases lining up with TRBD2. J was trimmed by 2 bases and V by 4 bases; bases with no gene match: 9. Germline CDR1 reads SGHRS; CDR2 reads YFSETQ. This CDR3 is 16 amino acids long. CDR3 protein: CASSPVGGRAYNEQFF. DNA of the CDR3: TGCGCCAGCAGCCCCGTGGGGGGGAGGGCCTACAATGAGCAGTTCTTC.

V usage is TRBV12-3 or TRBV12-4 and J usage is TRBJ1-1; D call uncertain. CDR3 length: 10 amino acids. Trimming left V 7 bases short and J 5 bases short, with 5 bases between. The CDR3 here is CASMRTEAFF. CDR3 DNA sequence: TGTGCCAGCATGAGAACTGAAGCTTTCTTT.

The chain links TRBV18 to TRBJ1-6; D gene uncertain. Trimming took 3 bases from V and 6 from J, leaving 15 bases between them. This CDR3 comprises 16 residues. CDR1 is KGHSH, CDR2 LQKENI, per germline. The CDR3 DNA follows: TGTGCCAGCTCACCCGCCGAGAGTGGCTTTAATTCACCCCTCCACTTT. Its protein product is CASSPAESGFNSPLHF. The complete variable domain, with remaining parts taken from reference TRBV18 and TRBJ1-6, reads NAGVMQNPRHLVRRRGQEARLRCSPMKGHSHVYWYRQLPEEGLKFMVYLQKENIIDESGMPKERFSAEFPKEGPSILRIQQVVRGDSAAYFCASSPAESGFNSPLHFGNGTRLTVT.

The chain is built from TRBV6-5 and TRBJ1-4; D uncertain. CDR3 length equals 14 residues. V was cut by 6 bases and J by 4 bases, with 12 bases left in between. CDR1 is MNHEY and CDR2 is SVGAGI in the germline V gene. CDR3 sequence: CASRRRAGNEKLFF. The CDR3 DNA is TGTGCCAGCAGGAGGAGGGCGGGTAATGAAAAACTGTTTTTT.

This clonotype has at least ten counts. This chain links TRBV5-1 with TRBJ1-2; D is unclear. Germline-derived CDR1 and CDR2 are SGHRS and YFSETQ. V was cut by 4 bases and J by 4 bases, with 8 bases left in between. The CDR3 has 12 amino acids. CDR3 sequence reads: CASSQSSYGYTF. CDR3 DNA: TGCGCCAGCAGCCAATCCAGCTATGGCTACACCTTC.

This clonotype was recorded at least ten times. CDR3 sequence (DNA): TGTGCCAGCAGCTTAACTAGCGGGACGGGCGATGAGCAGTTCTTC. Translated, it gives CASSLTSGTGDEQFF. The chain links TRBV11-3 to TRBJ2-1; 10 positions match TRBD2. Per the germline V gene, CDR1 is SGHNT and CDR2 is YENEEA. J gave up 8 bases and V 2 bases, and 6 bases lay outside the gene matches. The CDR3 is 15 residues long.

The genes are TRBV29-1 and TRBJ1-1; weak D call: TRBD1 (6 bases). The CDR3 contains 12 residues. V lost 7 bases to trimming and J lost 1 base, with 10 bases between them. CDR1 and CDR2 (germline): SQVTM, ANQGSEA. DNA for the CDR3: TGCAGCGCTGGACAGACGAACACTGAAGCTTTCTTT. It yields the protein CSAGQTNTEAFF.

This clonotype was counted a few times. This chain links TRBV27 with TRBJ1-1; D is ambiguous. Trimming shortened V by 3 bases and J by 1 base, and 15 bases separated the two germline ends. Germline V gives CDR1 MNHEY, CDR2 SMNVEV (reference sequence). The CDR3 sequence is 16 residues long. CDR3 region: CASSFGPDFENTEAFF. The CDR3 DNA reads as TGTGCCAGCAGTTTCGGTCCCGACTTCGAGAACACTGAAGCTTTCTTT.

This clonotype came up many times. CDR3 loop: CASSQDRATSYNEQFF. The CDR3 DNA reads as TGCGCCAGCAGCCAAGATAGGGCAACTTCCTACAATGAGCAGTTCTTC. V usage is TRBV4-1 and J usage is TRBJ2-1, with unresolved D. Trimming pared 0 bases from V and 1 base from J, leaving 10 bases between. Germline loops: CDR1 MGHRA, CDR2 YSYEKL. The CDR3 contains 16 residues.

The chain carries TRBV11-2 and TRBJ2-1, with 8 bases fitting TRBD2. The germline gives CDR1 SGHAT, CDR2 FQNNGV. The V gene end was trimmed by 1 base and the J gene end by 4 bases; junction bases not matched to a gene: 9. The CDR3 sequence is 17 residues long. The CDR3 sequence is CASSLVTLREAYNEQFF. The CDR3 DNA reads as TGTGCCAGCAGCTTAGTGACATTGCGGGAGGCGTACAATGAGCAGTTCTTC. Full variable domain (outside the CDR3, taken from reference TRBV11-2 and TRBJ2-1): EAGVAQSPRYKIIEKRQSVAFWCNPISGHATLYWYQQILGQGPKLLIQFQNNGVVDDSQLPKDRFSAERLKGVDSTLKIQPAKLEDSAVYLCASSLVTLREAYNEQFFGPGTRLTVL.

The chain links TRBV7-2 to TRBJ2-7, with D perhaps matching TRBD2 (5 bases). CDR3 length: 14 amino acids. Trimming left V 0 bases short and J 5 bases short, with 11 bases between. Germline V lookup: CDR1 SGHTA, CDR2 FQGNSA. CDR3 sequence reads: CASSLARESHEQYF. The CDR3 DNA is TGTGCCAGCAGCTTAGCACGGGAATCGCACGAGCAGTACTTC.

CDR3 sequence reads: CASSPGALAMNEQFF. DNA of the CDR3: TGTGCCAGCAGTCCTGGGGCACTAGCTATGAATGAGCAGTTCTTC. This chain connects TRBV6-6 to TRBJ2-1, with D possibly TRBD2 on 6 matching bases. V was trimmed by 5 bases and J by 7 bases, leaving 18 bases between them. Germline CDR1 and CDR2: MNHNY and SVGAGI (reference sequence). The CDR3 length is 15 residues.

The V gene is TRBV3-1, the J gene TRBJ2-3; TRBD2 aligns across 12 bases. Germline trimming cut 6 bases from V and 3 bases from J; bases unmatched to any gene: 10. Germline V CDR1 and CDR2: LGHDT, YNNKEL (reference sequence). This CDR3 is 17 amino acids long. Written as DNA, the CDR3 is TGTGCCAGCAGGAGATCTAGCGGGGGGGCGACGACAGATACGCAGTATTTT. Translation: CASRRSSGGATTDTQYF.

This clonotype was seen a handful of times. This chain connects TRBV15 to TRBJ2-7; 8 bases fit TRBD2. The J segment lost 2 bases and the V segment lost 2 bases, leaving 8 bases of the junction unmatched. The CDR3 covers 16 residues. Germline V CDR1 and CDR2: LNHNV, YYDKDF (reference sequence). This CDR3 is CATSRQSPGGTYEQYF. In DNA form, the CDR3 reads TGTGCCACCAGCAGACAAAGTCCGGGGGGGACCTACGAGCAGTACTTC.